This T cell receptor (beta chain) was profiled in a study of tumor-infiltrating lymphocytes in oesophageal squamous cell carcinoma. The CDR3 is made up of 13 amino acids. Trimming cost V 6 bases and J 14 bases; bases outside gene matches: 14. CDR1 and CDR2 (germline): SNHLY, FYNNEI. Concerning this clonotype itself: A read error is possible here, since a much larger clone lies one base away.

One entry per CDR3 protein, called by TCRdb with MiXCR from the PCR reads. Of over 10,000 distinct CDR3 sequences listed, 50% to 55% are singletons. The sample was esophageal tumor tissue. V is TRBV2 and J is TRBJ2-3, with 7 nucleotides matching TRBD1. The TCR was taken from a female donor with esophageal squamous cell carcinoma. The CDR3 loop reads CASRTGNTGELYF. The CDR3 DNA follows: TGTGCCAGCAGGACAGGGAACACCGGGGAGCTGTATTTT.